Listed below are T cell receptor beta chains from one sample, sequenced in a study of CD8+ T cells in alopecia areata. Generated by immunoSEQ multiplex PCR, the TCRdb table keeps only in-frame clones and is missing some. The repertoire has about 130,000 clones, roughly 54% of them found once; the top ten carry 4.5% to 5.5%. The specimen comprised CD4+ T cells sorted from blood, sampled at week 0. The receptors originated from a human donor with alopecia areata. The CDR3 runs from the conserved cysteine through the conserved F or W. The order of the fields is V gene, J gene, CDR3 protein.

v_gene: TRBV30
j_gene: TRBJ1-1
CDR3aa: CAWSVGHSILNTEAFF

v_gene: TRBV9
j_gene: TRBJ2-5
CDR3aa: CASSAQAAGGEETQYF

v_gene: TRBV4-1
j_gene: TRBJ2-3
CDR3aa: CASSQEGGLGTDTQYF

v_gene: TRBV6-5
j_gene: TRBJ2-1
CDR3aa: CASSRGRGDEQFF

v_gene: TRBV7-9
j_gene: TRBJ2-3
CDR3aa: CASSFAKPGLATDTQYF

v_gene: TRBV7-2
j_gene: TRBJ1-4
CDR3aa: CASGLQINEKLFF

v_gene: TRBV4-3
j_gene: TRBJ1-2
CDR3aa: CASRPTRPGTGGGYTF

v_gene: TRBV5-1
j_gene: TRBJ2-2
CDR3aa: CASDIGQTNTGELFF

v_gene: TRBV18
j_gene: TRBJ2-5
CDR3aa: CASSTKQETQYF

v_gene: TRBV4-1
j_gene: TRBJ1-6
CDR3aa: CASSQPRDRGLSLHF

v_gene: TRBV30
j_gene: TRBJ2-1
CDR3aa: CAWSLGYNEQFF

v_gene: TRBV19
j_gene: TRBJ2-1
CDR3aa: CASSTTPTGNEQFF

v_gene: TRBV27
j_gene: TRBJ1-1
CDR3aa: CASSLSGLTEAFF

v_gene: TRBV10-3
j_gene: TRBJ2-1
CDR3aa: CAAGTSGSSYNEQFF

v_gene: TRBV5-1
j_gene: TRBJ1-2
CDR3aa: CASSVEEGYGYTF

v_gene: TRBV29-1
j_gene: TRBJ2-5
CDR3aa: CSVRPGPLEQYF

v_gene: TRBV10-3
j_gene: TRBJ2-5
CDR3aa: CAISESEGVAGDGTQYF

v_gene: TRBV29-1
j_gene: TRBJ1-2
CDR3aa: CSVVSGAKPSF

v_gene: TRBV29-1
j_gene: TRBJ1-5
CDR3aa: CSVRQGALGQPQHF

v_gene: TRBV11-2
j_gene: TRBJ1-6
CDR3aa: CASSLDSGLHF

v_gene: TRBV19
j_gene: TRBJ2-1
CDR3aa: CASSIELAGYNEQFF

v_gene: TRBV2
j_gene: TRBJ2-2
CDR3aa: CASAASGEAGELFF

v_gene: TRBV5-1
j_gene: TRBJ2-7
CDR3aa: CASAPGTSGYEQYF

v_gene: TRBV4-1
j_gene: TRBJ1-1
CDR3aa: CASSHARLTGSEAFF

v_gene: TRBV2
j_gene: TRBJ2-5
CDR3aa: CASSALRGERPETQYF

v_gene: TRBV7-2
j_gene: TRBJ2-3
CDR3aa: CASSRGAGRTDTQYF

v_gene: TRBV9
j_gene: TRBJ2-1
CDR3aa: CASSERGSRLSYNEQFF

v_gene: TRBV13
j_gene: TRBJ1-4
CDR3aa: CASSLGLGQGEKLFF

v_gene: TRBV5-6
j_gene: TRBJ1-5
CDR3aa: CASSSMRQGGDQPQHF

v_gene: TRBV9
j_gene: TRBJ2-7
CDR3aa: CASSVGPGIYEQYF

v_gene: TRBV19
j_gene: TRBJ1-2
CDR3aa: CASSFTAGEFYGYTF

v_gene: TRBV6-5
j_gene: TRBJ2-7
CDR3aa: CASSYSDGSYEQYF

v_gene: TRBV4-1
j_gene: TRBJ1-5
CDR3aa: CASSQAGTNQPQHF

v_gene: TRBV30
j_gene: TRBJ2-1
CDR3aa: CAWEEGLWSYNEQFF

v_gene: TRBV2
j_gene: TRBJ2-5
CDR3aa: CASIEEVEETQYF